One and the same sample provided the 32 T cell receptor beta chains below, sequenced in a study of T cell changes during pregnancy in multiple sclerosis. Assay: immunoSEQ multiplex PCR; the TCRdb copy retains only in-frame clones and omits some. The sample shows some 60,000 clones, around 90% of them seen only once. Sequencing was performed on peripheral blood, taken in the first trimester of pregnancy. These receptor sequences come from a female donor in good health, enrolled as a control in a pregnancy study.

The V gene is TRBV27, the J gene TRBJ2-7; 7 bases agree with TRBD1. The CDR3 spans 15 residues. Per germline, CDR1 MNHEY and CDR2 SMNVEV (reference sequence). J was trimmed by 4 bases and V by 0 bases; bases with no gene match: 6. CDR3 bases: TGTGCCAGCAGTTTATCCGGGAACAGGGGTTACGAGCAGTACTTC. Residues: CASSLSGNRGYEQYF.

The chain combines TRBV19 with TRBJ1-2, with a weak D call TRBD1 (5 bases). The germline V gene encodes CDR1 LNHDA and CDR2 SQIVND (reference sequence). Trimming took 7 bases from V and 7 from J, leaving 16 bases between them. The CDR3 totals 13 residues. CDR3 loop: CASTVGQGGGYTF. The CDR3 DNA is TGTGCCAGTACTGTGGGCCAGGGAGGTGGCTACACCTTC. Drawing the rest from reference TRBV19 and TRBJ1-2, the complete variable domain is DGGITQSPKYLFRKEGQNVTLSCEQNLNHDAMYWYRQDPGQGLRLIYYSQIVNDFQKGDIAEGYSVSREKKESFPLTVTSAQKNPTAFYLCASTVGQGGGYTFGSGTRLTVV.

The V call is TRBV5-1, the J call TRBJ2-3, with D tentatively TRBD2 (5 bases). There are 16 residues in the CDR3. With 1 base removed from V and 4 bases from J, the gap between germline ends came to 16 bases. Germline CDR1 SGHRS, CDR2 YFSETQ. This CDR3 is CASSLYPVGDPDTQYF. In nucleotides, the CDR3 is TGCGCCAGCAGCTTGTACCCGGTGGGAGACCCAGATACGCAGTATTTT.

V is TRBV4-3 and J is TRBJ2-7; 7 bases fit TRBD1. V trimming: 0 bases; J trimming: 1 base; junction bases outside the gene matches: 3. Germline V gene data show CDR1 as LGHNA and CDR2 as YSLEER. This CDR3 has 15 residues. The DNA for the CDR3 is TGCGCCAGCAGCCAAGATGACAGGGCTTCCTACGAGCAGTACTTC. Protein product: CASSQDDRASYEQYF.

V and J are TRBV7-2 and TRBJ1-2; D is uncertain. The V gene's germline CDR1 is SGHTA and CDR2 FQGNSA. This CDR3 comprises 13 residues. V shed 3 bases and J shed 7 bases, with 12 bases lying between them. The CDR3 DNA follows: TGTGCCAGCAGCTTCGGTCCTGCCGGTGGCTACACCTTC. It specifies CASSFGPAGGYTF.

The chain recombines TRBV7-2 with TRBJ2-1; 8 bases map to TRBD2. V gave up 5 bases and J gave up 0 bases; unmatched junction bases: 6. Germline assignment: CDR1 SGHTA and CDR2 FQGNSA. The CDR3 consists of 16 residues. The CDR3 reads CASSPQLAASYNEQFF. CDR3 sequence (DNA): TGTGCCAGCAGCCCACAACTAGCGGCCTCCTACAATGAGCAGTTCTTC.

The rearrangement uses TRBV7-2 and TRBJ2-1, with TRBD2 identical over 9 bases. Germline trimming cut 7 bases from V and 2 bases from J; bases unmatched to any gene: 6. The CDR3 has 15 amino acids. The germline V gene encodes CDR1 SGHTA and CDR2 FQGNSA. The DNA for the CDR3 is TGTGCCAGCACGGCTAGCGGGATGACCTACAATGAGCAGTTCTTC. Its translation is CASTASGMTYNEQFF.

The chain links TRBV5-1 to TRBJ2-1; TRBD2 might be the D (6 bases). V was trimmed by 0 bases and J by 8 bases, leaving 12 bases between them. The CDR3 totals 14 residues. CDR1 and CDR2 from the germline V gene are SGHRS and YFSETQ. The CDR3 loop is CASSLAPGVYEQFF. The DNA for the CDR3 is TGCGCCAGCAGCTTGGCTCCGGGGGTGTATGAGCAGTTCTTC.

V usage is TRBV11-2 and J usage is TRBJ2-2; weak D call: TRBD1 (5 bases). The CDR3 runs 16 residues. Looked up from germline, CDR1 is SGHAT and CDR2 is FQNNGV. The V end was cut by 1 base, the J end by 1 base, with 10 bases between. The CDR3 DNA sequence: TGTGCCAGCAGCTTAGCAGGGTGGGAGAACACCGGGGAGCTGTTTTTT. This gives the protein CASSLAGWENTGELFF.

The J gene is TRBJ2-2, the V gene TRBV14; 10 positions match TRBD2. The CDR3 is 16 residues long. J was trimmed by 7 bases and V by 1 base; bases with no gene match: 6. Germline CDR1 SGHDN, CDR2 FVKESK. In nucleotides, the CDR3 is TGTGCCAGCAGCCAAGGGCTAGCGGGAGATGTCGGGGAGCTGTTTTTT. It is translated as CASSQGLAGDVGELFF. The variable domain in full, with the rest retrieved from reference TRBV14 and TRBJ2-2, is EAGVTQFPSHSVIEKGQTVTLRCDPISGHDNLYWYRRVMGKEIKFLLHFVKESKQDESGMPNNRFLAERTGGTYSTLKVQPAELEDSGVYFCASSQGLAGDVGELFFGEGSRLTVL.

The rearrangement links TRBV9 to TRBJ2-5, with a possible D match to TRBD2 (7 bases). The CDR3 contains 16 residues. V was shortened by 3 bases and J by 5 bases, with 20 bases between the two germline ends. The V gene's germline CDR1 is SGDLS and CDR2 YYNGEE. The CDR3 DNA is TGTGCCAGCAGCGGGGGATCTAGCGGAGGGGGGGAGACCCAGTACTTC. Translation: CASSGGSSGGGETQYF.

V gene TRBV5-6 combines with J gene TRBJ1-2; D gene ambiguous. V gave up 0 bases and J gave up 0 bases, with 15 bases separating them. This CDR3 contains 17 residues. The germline V gene encodes CDR1 SGHDT and CDR2 YYEEEE. This CDR3 is CASSLGGDPRSNYGYTF. Written as DNA, the CDR3 is TGTGCCAGCAGCTTGGGAGGCGACCCAAGATCTAACTATGGCTACACCTTC.

V is TRBV6-5 and J is TRBJ2-1; D is perhaps TRBD1 (5 bases). The CDR3 runs 13 residues. Germline values: CDR1 MNHEY, CDR2 SVGAGI. V was clipped by 6 bases and J by 4 bases, with 10 bases between them. CDR3 region: CASSPDSYNEQFF. The CDR3, as DNA: TGTGCCAGCAGCCCCGACAGTTACAATGAGCAGTTCTTC.

CDR3 region: CASSSDRGRTGELFF. The DNA for the CDR3 is TGTGCCAGCAGCTCGGACAGGGGGCGAACCGGGGAGCTGTTTTTT. This chain joins TRBV5-8 and TRBJ2-2; 11 nucleotides line up with TRBD1. Germline CDR1 reads SGHTS; CDR2 reads YDEGEE. V was clipped by 3 bases and J by 5 bases; unmatched bases: 3. The CDR3 spans 15 residues.

The J gene is TRBJ1-2, the V gene TRBV28; 7 bases are shared with TRBD1. J was trimmed by 5 bases and V by 0 bases; bases with no gene match: 9. The germline V gene encodes CDR1 MDHEN and CDR2 SYDVKM. The CDR3 spans 16 residues. For the CDR3, the DNA is TGTGCCAGCAGTTTATGGCACCTTGGACAGGCATATGGCTACACCTTC. Protein: CASSLWHLGQAYGYTF.

This clone was seen just once. The V gene is TRBV30, the J gene TRBJ2-7; maybe TRBD2 (6 bases). CDR3 length: 14 amino acids. V was cut by 4 bases and J by 1 base, with 14 bases left in between. The germline V gene has CDR1 GTSNPN and CDR2 SVGIG (reference sequence). CDR3 sequence: CAWTPGTLSYEQYF. The CDR3 bases are TGTGCCTGGACCCCCGGGACTTTATCCTACGAGCAGTACTTC.

The genes are TRBV5-4 and TRBJ2-4, with 13 nucleotides matching TRBD2. V trimming: 3 bases; J trimming: 8 bases; junction bases outside the gene matches: 17. Per the germline V gene, CDR1 is SGHNT and CDR2 is YYREEE (reference sequence). The CDR3 has 19 residues. Here the CDR3 reads CASSSSPGTSGAREDIQYF. The DNA for the CDR3 is TGTGCCAGCAGCTCGTCCCCCGGGACTAGCGGGGCCCGGGAAGACATTCAGTACTTC.

The J gene is TRBJ2-1, the V gene TRBV5-6; D may be TRBD2 (6 bases). Trimming removed 3 bases from V and 6 bases from J, with 13 bases in between. This CDR3 has 14 residues. CDR1 and CDR2 from the germline V gene are SGHDT and YYEEEE. The DNA for the CDR3 is TGTGCCAGCAGCTCCAGCCCCGGGGGCAATGAGCAGTTCTTC. Amino acids: CASSSSPGGNEQFF.

This clone was seen a single time. J is TRBJ2-1 and V is TRBV4-2; D might be TRBD2 (6 bases). Per germline, CDR1 LGHNA and CDR2 YNFKEQ. V was shortened by 1 base and J by 10 bases, with 20 bases between the two germline ends. This CDR3 has 16 amino acids. CDR3 bases: TGTGCCAGCAGCCAAGCTGTCGCGGGGTATGTGGGGGAGCAGTTCTTC. Protein product: CASSQAVAGYVGEQFF.

The chain recombines TRBV5-1 with TRBJ2-2; TRBD1 matches at 7 bases. Germline CDR1 and CDR2: SGHRS and YFSETQ. Trimming removed 2 bases from V and 3 bases from J; junction bases left unmatched: 1. The CDR3 contains 14 residues. The CDR3 protein is CASSFGQDTGELFF. The CDR3 DNA sequence: TGCGCCAGCAGCTTCGGACAGGACACCGGGGAGCTGTTTTTT.

The chain carries TRBV7-9 and TRBJ2-2; D gene unclear. V dropped 7 bases and J dropped 0 bases, with 12 bases sitting between them. Germline V lookup: CDR1 SEHNR, CDR2 FQNEAQ (reference sequence). The CDR3 extends over 15 amino acids. This CDR3 is CASTSMRSNTGELFF. The DNA for the CDR3 is TGTGCCAGCACCTCGATGCGTTCGAACACCGGGGAGCTGTTTTTT.

V usage is TRBV7-9 and J usage is TRBJ2-1; 11 positions agree with TRBD1. The CDR3 sequence is 16 residues long. V shed 0 bases and J 7 bases; nucleotides not matched to a gene: 5. CDR1 and CDR2 (germline): SEHNR, FQNEAQ (reference sequence). Here the CDR3 DNA reads TGTGCCAGCAGCTTAGCCGGACAGGGGGCGAGAAATGAGCAGTTCTTC. Protein product: CASSLAGQGARNEQFF.

This chain uses TRBV6-6 with TRBJ1-5, with a possible D match to TRBD1 (6 bases). CDR3 length: 14 amino acids. The V gene lost 6 bases and the J gene lost 2 bases, with 11 bases spanning the gap. The germline V gene encodes CDR1 MNHNY and CDR2 SVGAGI (reference sequence). CDR3 sequence (DNA): TGTGCCAGCAGCACCCCAGGGGGCAATCAGCCCCAGCATTTT. This encodes CASSTPGGNQPQHF.

V usage is TRBV7-3 and J usage is TRBJ2-7, with TRBD1 matching 7 bases. This CDR3 region has 14 residues. CDR1 SGHTA and CDR2 FQGTGA come from the germline V gene. V gave up 8 bases and J gave up 4 bases; unmatched junction bases: 11. The CDR3 is CASGPGGRTYEQYF. The CDR3 nucleotides read TGTGCCAGCGGGCCAGGGGGTCGTACGTACGAGCAGTACTTC.

The CDR3 DNA reads as TGTGCCACACTGGACCACAGGGCGCTAGAACCTTACTACGAGCAGTACTTC. This codes for CATLDHRALEPYYEQYF. The gene calls are TRBV21-1 and TRBJ2-7; the table's D call, TRBD1, has no DNA check behind it. TRBV21-1 is a pseudogene segment. The CDR3 extends over 17 amino acids.

The V and J genes are TRBV14 and TRBJ1-2; unclear D gene. Germline-derived CDR1 and CDR2 are SGHDN and FVKESK. The CDR3 consists of 16 residues. Trimming removed 4 bases at V and 4 bases at J, with 19 bases between. CDR3 in DNA: TGTGCCAGCAGCCTTTCGATGACCGCGAGAGGCTATGGCTACACCTTC. It yields the protein CASSLSMTARGYGYTF.

The chain combines TRBV2 with TRBJ1-4, with TRBD1 identical over 9 bases. Germline V gene sequence: CDR1 SNHLY, CDR2 FYNNEI. J was trimmed by 8 bases and V by 1 base; bases with no gene match: 5. This CDR3 comprises 15 residues. The CDR3 spells CASSEEGQGGEKLFF. The CDR3 DNA is TGTGCCAGCAGTGAAGAGGGACAGGGTGGAGAAAAACTGTTTTTT.

V and J are TRBV6-1 and TRBJ2-5; TRBD1 matches 7 bases. This CDR3 has 17 residues. J lost 5 bases, V lost 2 bases, and 14 bases had no gene match. Germline values: CDR1 MNHNS, CDR2 SASEGT. The CDR3 region has the DNA TGTGCCAGCAGTGAATATTTACAGGGGCAAACGGGGGAGACCCAGTACTTC. Translating gives CASSEYLQGQTGETQYF.

This CDR3 is CAIRSSPSSYNEQFF. The DNA for the CDR3 is TGTGCCATCAGATCCAGTCCCAGCTCCTACAATGAGCAGTTCTTC. The chain combines TRBV10-3 with TRBJ2-1; D ambiguous. The CDR3 extends over 15 amino acids. V gave up 6 bases and J gave up 0 bases, with 12 bases separating them. Germline V gene sequence: CDR1 ENHRY, CDR2 SYGVKD.

The chain is built from TRBV13 and TRBJ2-6; unclear D gene. The V and J ends lost 4 bases and 0 bases respectively, with 10 bases between them. Germline values: CDR1 PRHDT, CDR2 FYEKMQ (reference sequence). This CDR3 contains 16 residues. CDR3 residues: CASSYAYSSGANVLTF. The CDR3 nucleotides read TGTGCCAGCAGCTACGCCTACTCCTCTGGGGCCAACGTCCTGACTTTC.

The J gene is TRBJ2-7, the V gene TRBV11-2; D is undetermined. CDR1 is SGHAT, CDR2 FQNNGV, per germline. V was cut by 6 bases and J by 1 base, with 13 bases left in between. The CDR3 runs 14 residues. CDR3 bases: TGTGCCAGCAGAAACTCCGAGCATTCCTACGAGCAGTACTTC. Its protein product is CASRNSEHSYEQYF. Filled out from reference TRBV11-2 and TRBJ2-7, the complete variable domain reads EAGVAQSPRYKIIEKRQSVAFWCNPISGHATLYWYQQILGQGPKLLIQFQNNGVVDDSQLPKDRFSAERLKGVDSTLKIQPAKLEDSAVYLCASRNSEHSYEQYFGPGTRLTVT.

The rearrangement uses TRBV7-9 and TRBJ1-1; D is perhaps TRBD1 (5 bases). V was shortened by 5 bases and J by 5 bases, with 18 bases between the two germline ends. CDR1 is SEHNR, CDR2 FQNEAQ, per germline (reference sequence). This CDR3 is built from 15 residues. As DNA, the CDR3 is TGTGCCAGCAGCGCCCCTGGGGGGGGAGGGACTGAAGCTTTCTTT. Translated, it gives CASSAPGGGGTEAFF.